This TCR beta chain stems from a study of T cells in Graves' hyperthyroidism and ophthalmopathy. The wider study: Specimen type is peripheral blood, collected at initial diagnosis prior to any treatment. Study-level points and caveats: Blood shared most expanded thyroid clonotypes above 0.001.

This clonotype was observed a handful of times. Its specificity is not known. The source material, RNA transcripts, was used to amplify TCR beta CDR3 regions. When the TCR CDR3 underwent first-round RT-PCR, the HTBI primer set was used. TCRdb re-analysed the multiplex PCR reads in MiXCR, keeping a single row per CDR3 protein. Of fewer than 400,000 distinct CDR3 sequences listed, 20% to 25% are singletons. This CDR3 region has 14 residues. Germline CDR1 DFQATT, CDR2 SNEGSKA (reference sequence). V lost 6 bases and J lost 6, with 21 bases in between. Over 18 months, lack of ophthalmopathy progression marked Graves' hyperthyroidism as stable.

The sequencing input was blood. The rearrangement links TRBV20-1 to TRBJ2-7; a possible D gene is TRBD2 (5 bases). The TCR sequence derives from a middle-aged man with Graves' hyperthyroidism. CDR3 in amino acids: CSAASHGLRGEQYF. The CDR3 bases are TGCAGTGCCGCTAGCCACGGTCTTCGGGGCGAGCAGTACTTC.